Listed below are T cell receptor beta chains from one sample, sequenced in a study of blood T cells in healthy people across ages. TCRdb called the 5' RACE reads again in MiXCR, with one record for every CDR3 protein. The sample shows around 750,000 distinct CDR3 sequences, about 53% of them seen only once. Specimen: blood. These receptors all stem from a man at least 80 years old in good health. CDR3s include the opening cysteine and the closing phenylalanine or tryptophan. D genes are given only for firm matches. Size is stated for part of the rows, as once, few or many counts, or as a class when the clone is expanded.

d_gene	abundance	v_gene	j_gene	CDR3aa	CDR3nt
TRBD1	few	TRBV24-1	TRBJ2-1	CATSDLVGQGHNEQFF	TGTGCCACCAGTGATTTAGTGGGACAGGGTCACAATGAGCAGTTCTTC
TRBD1	.	TRBV25-1	TRBJ1-6	CASSDPGQPNSPLHF	TGTGCCAGCAGTGACCCGGGACAGCCCAATTCACCCCTCCACTTT
TRBD2	few	TRBV20-1	TRBJ2-5	CSARTTSGREQETQYF	TGCAGTGCTAGAACCACTAGCGGGAGAGAACAAGAGACCCAGTACTTC
.	few	TRBV2	TRBJ2-7	CASLTDTYEQYF	TGTGCCAGCTTGACAGACACCTACGAGCAGTACTTC
TRBD2	.	TRBV6-2/TRBV6-3	TRBJ2-1	CASTSGSYNEQFF	TGTGCCAGCACTAGCGGATCCTACAATGAGCAGTTCTTC
.	.	TRBV7-8	TRBJ1-2	CASSLGVGGGVNYGYTF	TGTGCCAGCAGCTTAGGGGTTGGGGGAGGCGTCAACTATGGCTACACCTTC
.	many	TRBV7-2	TRBJ1-1	CAGVGYTEAFF	TGTGCCGGCGTGGGGTACACTGAAGCTTTCTTT
TRBD2	once	TRBV28	TRBJ2-7	CASSPGPGLPTYEQYF	TGTGCCAGCAGCCCAGGGCCGGGACTACCAACCTACGAGCAGTACTTC
TRBD2	few	TRBV29-1	TRBJ2-7	CSVPGGGKRGEQYF	TGCAGCGTCCCGGGAGGGGGGAAAAGGGGCGAGCAGTACTTC
.	.	TRBV29-1	TRBJ2-7	CSVPPARGDYEQYF	TGCAGCGTCCCTCCGGCCAGGGGTGACTACGAGCAGTACTTC
TRBD2	many	TRBV29-1	TRBJ2-5	CSVGKRDQETQYF	TGCAGCGTCGGGAAGCGGGATCAAGAGACCCAGTACTTC
.	.	TRBV20-1	TRBJ1-6	CSARVGTLSYNSPLHF	TGCAGTGCTAGAGTTGGCACCCTCTCCTATAATTCACCCCTCCACTTT
TRBD1	.	TRBV6-6	TRBJ2-6	CASSYPPGGKGANVLTF	TGTGCCAGCAGTTACCCTCCAGGGGGCAAGGGGGCCAACGTCCTGACTTTC
.	few	TRBV15	TRBJ1-4	CATGNGGPNEKLFF	TGTGCCACTGGAAATGGGGGACCTAATGAAAAACTGTTTTTT
TRBD1	.	TRBV24-1	TRBJ2-2	CATSDAGQGRTGELFF	TGTGCCACCAGTGATGCGGGACAGGGTAGGACCGGGGAGCTGTTTTTT
.	once	TRBV6-2/TRBV6-3	TRBJ2-7	CASSYSREYYEQYF	TGTGCCAGCAGTTACTCTCGGGAATACTACGAGCAGTACTTC
.	.	TRBV12-3/TRBV12-4	TRBJ1-4	CASSLGRSNEKLFF	TGTGCCAGCAGCTTGGGACGGAGTAATGAAAAACTGTTTTTT
TRBD2	.	TRBV19	TRBJ2-1	CASRTGTSGGPSSYNEQFF	TGTGCCAGTAGGACCGGGACTAGCGGAGGGCCGAGCTCCTACAATGAGCAGTTCTTC
TRBD1	.	TRBV28	TRBJ2-4	CASSLSGQGSQYF	TGTGCCAGCAGTTTATCGGGACAGGGAAGTCAGTACTTC
.	.	TRBV20-1	TRBJ1-2	CSARATGFNYGYTF	TGCAGTGCTAGAGCTACAGGGTTTAACTATGGCTACACCTTC
.	few	TRBV24-1	TRBJ2-3	CATSDNGIPGAYF	TGTGCCACCAGTGACAACGGGATACCTGGAGCGTATTTT
.	few	TRBV4-1	TRBJ2-4	CASSQRVLAKNIQYF	TGCGCCAGCAGCCAGAGAGTACTAGCCAAAAACATTCAGTACTTC